This T cell receptor beta chain came from a study of OX40 agonist ivuxolimab in advanced cancers. Sequencing used immunoSEQ multiplex PCR; TCRdb keeps in-frame clones, though not all of them. The sample consists of 70,000 or so clones, 90% of them appearing once. The CDR3 is 15 amino acids. Germline V lookup: CDR1 MNHEY, CDR2 SVGAGI. V was clipped by 6 bases and J by 2 bases, with 16 bases between them. This chain joins TRBV6-5 and TRBJ1-1; D is ambiguous. This sequence was found in an adult with an advanced solid tumor such as melanoma, head and neck, liver or kidney cancer. The sample in question was CD4+ or CD8+ T cells sorted from blood, obtained in a trial of the OX40 agonist ivuxolimab. In nucleotides, the CDR3 is TGTGCCAGCAGCCCCCCTCAAGGGATCAACACTGAAGCTTTCTTT. It codes for CASSPPQGINTEAFF.